A selection of T cell receptor beta chains follows, all from one sample in a study of naive and memory T cell subsets. TCRdb reprocessed the UMI-ligation and nested PCR reads with MiXCR, giving one entry per CDR3 protein. Among 30,000 to 40,000 distinct CDR3 sequences listed, less than 20% were seen once. The specimen was effector memory CD4+ T cells from blood. The receptors here all came from a human donor in good health. CDR3s leave out the opening cysteine and the closing phenylalanine or tryptophan.

J: TRBJ1-5; V: TRBV28; CDR3: ATRLLNQPQH
J: TRBJ2-1; V: TRBV7-2; CDR3: ASSTSGNSYNEQF
J: TRBJ2-7; V: TRBV6-6; CDR3: ASSYLNLLAGTYEQY
J: TRBJ1-4; V: TRBV5-6; CDR3: ASSGGTALREKLF
J: TRBJ2-7; V: TRBV20-1; CDR3: SADDTSEQY
J: TRBJ1-1; V: TRBV13; CDR3: ASSPRRTSREAF
J: TRBJ2-1; V: TRBV29-1; CDR3: SVLLARRGEQF
J: TRBJ2-5; V: TRBV6-1; CDR3: ASSEGSFSTQY
J: TRBJ1-4; V: TRBV7-2; CDR3: ASSRQPNPEKLF
J: TRBJ1-4; V: TRBV12-3/TRBV12-4; CDR3: ASSRATGFKEKLF
J: TRBJ1-1; V: TRBV6-2/TRBV6-3; CDR3: ASRYGTGNTEAF
J: TRBJ2-7; V: TRBV5-1; CDR3: ASSSGLAGAYEQY
J: TRBJ2-3; V: TRBV9; CDR3: ASSVISGLAADTQY
J: TRBJ1-5; V: TRBV4-1; CDR3: ASSQDETVGQPQH
J: TRBJ2-7; V: TRBV6-6; CDR3: ASSPGPALREQY
J: TRBJ1-5; V: TRBV6-5; CDR3: ASRKTPGQGYGQPQH
J: TRBJ2-2; V: TRBV7-9; CDR3: ASSTRDREINTGELF
J: TRBJ1-5; V: TRBV18; CDR3: ASSPGARGLNQPQH
J: TRBJ1-5; V: TRBV6-5; CDR3: ASRPGYSQPQH
J: TRBJ1-3; V: TRBV6-6; CDR3: ASSFRGTSSGNTIY
J: TRBJ2-3; V: TRBV29-1; CDR3: SVLSASGTIDTQY
J: TRBJ1-1; V: TRBV12-3/TRBV12-4; CDR3: ASSRQHTGNTEAF
J: TRBJ2-1; V: TRBV6-2/TRBV6-3; CDR3: ASSYRGSWSSYNEQF
J: TRBJ2-7; V: TRBV29-1; CDR3: SVGSGRAGEQY
J: TRBJ1-5; V: TRBV6-2/TRBV6-3; CDR3: ASSRTAGQPQH
J: TRBJ1-5; V: TRBV10-3; CDR3: ATAGTGDNQPQH
J: TRBJ2-5; V: TRBV3-1; CDR3: ASSTQGRAFEETQY
J: TRBJ1-4; V: TRBV5-1; CDR3: ASSLSGQGGEKLF
J: TRBJ1-2; V: TRBV14; CDR3: ASSQVGPYGYT
J: TRBJ2-1; V: TRBV20-1; CDR3: SAGTIAGAHYNEQF
J: TRBJ1-2; V: TRBV27; CDR3: ASMSSGGRGYGYT
J: TRBJ2-7; V: TRBV18; CDR3: ASSPFMGDEQY
J: TRBJ2-7; V: TRBV28; CDR3: ASSLMSVLGGYEQY
J: TRBJ1-2; V: TRBV30; CDR3: AWRGFHGYT
J: TRBJ2-3; V: TRBV5-4; CDR3: ASSLGGGSTDTQY
J: TRBJ2-2; V: TRBV3-1; CDR3: PSSHRAGGNTGELF
J: TRBJ2-3; V: TRBV27; CDR3: ASSLSFSLGTDTQY
J: TRBJ1-1; V: TRBV30; CDR3: AWSPGGANTEAF
J: TRBJ2-6; V: TRBV9; CDR3: ASRRGLETGANVLT
J: TRBJ2-2; V: TRBV5-6; CDR3: ASSFGGRADTGELF
J: TRBJ2-3; V: TRBV21-1; CDR3: ASSAPTAGSPDTRY
J: TRBJ1-3; V: TRBV4-3; CDR3: ASSQGTRDSGNTIY
J: TRBJ1-3; V: TRBV14; CDR3: ASQPLRQGGNTIY
J: TRBJ1-2; V: TRBV5-4; CDR3: ASSRENRITNYGYT
J: TRBJ2-5; V: TRBV29-1; CDR3: SVETHRGRD
J: TRBJ2-3; V: TRBV5-1; CDR3: ASSPGEASSGRTDTQY
J: TRBJ2-7; V: TRBV5-1; CDR3: ASSSTGMGIYEQY
J: TRBJ2-1; V: TRBV5-1; CDR3: ASKSGSSYNEQF
J: TRBJ2-3; V: TRBV7-9; CDR3: ASSLARGGATQY
J: TRBJ1-3; V: TRBV18; CDR3: ASSPDLNGNTIY
J: TRBJ2-1; V: TRBV30; CDR3: AWRKAGVTHNEQF
J: TRBJ1-3; V: TRBV7-2; CDR3: ASSLGRGPSFGNTIY
J: TRBJ1-4; V: TRBV2; CDR3: ASSPQGTTNEKLF
J: TRBJ1-3; V: TRBV6-1; CDR3: ASSRAFQGSGNTIY
J: TRBJ2-3; V: TRBV20-1; CDR3: SAKVSLLAGVGTQY